Listed here are 20 T cell receptor beta chains from one sample, sequenced in a study of blood T cell repertoires in COVID-19. The data were produced by immunoSEQ multiplex PCR, yet TCRdb's version contains in-frame clones alone and is incomplete. The sample records tens of thousands of clones, about 87% being singletons. The specimen was peripheral blood. The receptor source for this set is a man older than 75 with acute or convalescent COVID-19.

The V gene is TRBV9, the J gene TRBJ1-2; D uncertain. CDR1 and CDR2 (germline): SGDLS, YYNGEE. The CDR3 length is 11 residues. V was trimmed by 6 bases and J by 3 bases, leaving 6 bases between them. CDR3: CASTGDYGYTF. The CDR3, as DNA: TGTGCCAGCACCGGGGACTATGGCTACACCTTC. The variable domain in full, completed from reference TRBV9 and TRBJ1-2, reads DSGVTQTPKHLITATGQRVTLRCSPRSGDLSVYWYQQSLDQGLQFLIQYYNGEERAKGNILERFSAQQFPDLHSELNLSSLELGDSALYFCASTGDYGYTFGSGTRLTVV.

The gene calls are TRBV7-9 and TRBJ2-2; TRBD2 is a possible D gene (6 bases). This CDR3 has 15 residues. V lost 7 bases to trimming and J lost 2 bases, with 14 bases between them. Germline V gene data show CDR1 as SEHNR and CDR2 as FQNEAQ (reference sequence). CDR3 sequence reads: CASIHGGRNTGELFF. CDR3 DNA sequence: TGTGCCAGCATCCATGGAGGGCGTAACACCGGGGAGCTGTTTTTT.

This chain links TRBV12-3 or TRBV12-4 with TRBJ2-7, with D hard to call. Trimming shortened V by 5 bases and J by 6 bases, and 8 bases separated the two germline ends. This CDR3 region has 11 residues. In DNA form, the CDR3 reads TGTGCCAGCAGTGCCCGGAGCGAGCAGTACTTC. This translates into CASSARSEQYF.

This chain connects TRBV5-5 to TRBJ2-1, with 7 bases that match TRBD1. J was trimmed by 10 bases and V by 3 bases; bases with no gene match: 4. The CDR3 loop spans 12 amino acids. Germline values: CDR1 SGHKS, CDR2 YYEKEE (reference sequence). The CDR3 region is CASSWGQYEQFF. CDR3 sequence (DNA): TGTGCCAGCAGCTGGGGACAGTACGAGCAGTTCTTC.

The CDR3 loop reads CASSQGRGAVIQDTQYF. CDR3 coding DNA: TGTGCCAGCAGCCAAGGGCGGGGGGCCGTAATACAGGATACGCAGTATTTT. The chain couples TRBV3-1 (or the pseudogene TRBV3-2) to TRBJ2-3; 8 bases are shared with TRBD2. After removal of 1 base from V and 6 bases from J, the junction contained 12 bases not matched to a gene. From germline, CDR1 is LGHDT and CDR2 YNNKEL (reference sequence). The CDR3 covers 17 residues.

The chain couples TRBV19 to TRBJ2-2; D perhaps matches TRBD2 (7 bases). V lost 5 bases to trimming and J lost 4 bases, with 17 bases between them. CDR3 length: 16 residues. In germline, CDR1 is LNHDA, CDR2 SQIVND (reference sequence). CDR3 nucleotides: TGTGCCAGTAGTCCCCTGCGGGGGCGGGGCACCGGGGAGCTGTTTTTT. Translated: CASSPLRGRGTGELFF.

This chain connects TRBV19 to TRBJ1-2, with D maybe TRBD1 (5 bases). Trimming removed 6 bases from V and 3 bases from J, with 14 bases in between. This CDR3 has 14 amino acids. CDR1 is LNHDA and CDR2 is SQIVND in the germline V gene (reference sequence). This CDR3 is CASSPQGGDYGYTF. CDR3 DNA sequence: TGTGCCAGTAGCCCCCAGGGTGGGGACTATGGCTACACCTTC. Combining the CDR3 with reference TRBV19 and TRBJ1-2 gives the whole variable domain DGGITQSPKYLFRKEGQNVTLSCEQNLNHDAMYWYRQDPGQGLRLIYYSQIVNDFQKGDIAEGYSVSREKKESFPLTVTSAQKNPTAFYLCASSPQGGDYGYTFGSGTRLTVV.

The rearrangement joins TRBV5-1 to TRBJ2-3, with D perhaps TRBD2 (6 bases). The CDR3 has 17 amino acids. Germline values: CDR1 SGHRS, CDR2 YFSETQ. The V end lost 4 bases, the J end lost 3 bases, and 21 bases lay between the germline ends. DNA of the CDR3: TGCGCCAGCAGCCCGGAGGGGCGGACTCGGGGGACAGATACGCAGTATTTT. Amino acids: CASSPEGRTRGTDTQYF.

J is TRBJ1-1 and V is TRBV9, with 7 bases that match TRBD1. Germline V gene lookup returns CDR1 SGDLS and CDR2 YYNGEE. V gave up 0 bases and J gave up 1 base; unmatched junction bases: 6. The CDR3 totals 16 residues. CDR3 nucleotides: TGTGCCAGCAGCGTAGCCGGGACAGCCCCGAACACTGAAGCTTTCTTT. This sequence encodes CASSVAGTAPNTEAFF.

The V and J genes are TRBV28 and TRBJ1-5; 9 bases fit TRBD1. The V gene's germline CDR1 is MDHEN and CDR2 SYDVKM. The CDR3 has 15 residues. With V trimmed by 7 bases and J by 4 bases, 8 bases remained unmatched. The CDR3 is CASTQNRGRNQPQHF. The CDR3 DNA is TGTGCCAGCACCCAGAACAGGGGGCGGAATCAGCCCCAGCATTTT.

This clone is a singleton in its sample. The chain is built from TRBV6-5 and TRBJ2-3; 7 nucleotides align to TRBD2. V lost 7 bases, J lost 8 bases, and 3 bases stayed unmatched. Germline V CDR1 and CDR2: MNHEY, SVGAGI. The CDR3 loop spans 11 amino acids. CDR3 DNA: TGTGCCAGCACGACGGGGGGTACGCAGTATTTT. Protein sequence: CASTTGGTQYF.

The chain joins TRBV5-1 to TRBJ2-1; TRBD1 might be the D (6 bases). Germline V gene lookup returns CDR1 SGHRS and CDR2 YFSETQ. Trimming stripped 4 bases from V and 4 bases from J, with 12 bases between. This CDR3 has 14 residues. CDR3 in amino acids: CASSAGTIYNEQFF. The CDR3 nucleotides are TGCGCCAGCAGCGCCGGGACAATTTACAATGAGCAGTTCTTC.

In this sample, this clone turned up once. V and J are TRBV9 and TRBJ1-1; D not resolved. This CDR3 comprises 14 residues. The V end was cut by 4 bases, the J end by 0 bases, with 10 bases between. The germline V gene encodes CDR1 SGDLS and CDR2 YYNGEE. Here the CDR3 DNA reads TGTGCCAGCAGCCCCACCCCTATGAACACTGAAGCTTTCTTT. Translated, it gives CASSPTPMNTEAFF.

This chain uses TRBV3-1 (or the pseudogene TRBV3-2) with TRBJ1-1; possibly TRBD1 for D (5 bases). CDR3 length: 15 residues. Looked up from germline, CDR1 is LGHDT and CDR2 is YNNKEL (reference sequence). The V end lost 1 base, the J end lost 0 bases, and 9 bases lay between the germline ends. The DNA of the CDR3 is TGTGCCAGCAGCCAAGTGAAGACAGTGAACACTGAAGCTTTCTTT. Translating gives CASSQVKTVNTEAFF.

The V gene is TRBV25-1, the J gene TRBJ2-2; D is unclear. Trimming cost V 2 bases and J 4 bases, with 8 bases left between them. Germline CDR1 and CDR2: MGHDK and SYGVNS. This CDR3 region has 14 residues. In nucleotides, the CDR3 is TGTGCCAGCAGTGAAAGGAGCTCCACCGGGGAGCTGTTTTTT. It translates to CASSERSSTGELFF.

The chain employs TRBV7-8 and TRBJ1-6; 7 nucleotides agree with TRBD1. Unmatched junction bases numbered 9, after V lost 4 bases and J lost 9 bases. The CDR3 sequence is 15 residues long. Germline values: CDR1 SGHVS, CDR2 FQNEAQ. CDR3 in amino acids: CASSSLQGTGSPLHF. CDR3 sequence (DNA): TGTGCCAGCAGCTCTCTACAGGGGACGGGTTCACCCCTCCACTTT.

V and J are TRBV7-9 and TRBJ1-2, with D perhaps TRBD1 (5 bases). CDR1 SEHNR and CDR2 FQNEAQ come from the germline V gene (reference sequence). This CDR3 has 15 amino acids. Trimming removed 3 bases from V and 2 bases from J, with 13 bases in between. The CDR3 coding sequence is TGTGCCAGCAGCTTTTGGGGGGAGCCCAACTATGGCTACACCTTC. Protein product: CASSFWGEPNYGYTF.

The chain carries TRBV6-5 and TRBJ1-6; 8 positions agree with TRBD1. The ends lost 4 bases at V and 5 bases at J; junction bases unmatched: 4. The CDR3 is 15 amino acids. Germline values: CDR1 MNHEY, CDR2 SVGAGI. Here the CDR3 reads CASSWDRRDNSPLHF. CDR3 nucleotides: TGTGCCAGCAGTTGGGACAGGCGGGATAATTCACCCCTCCACTTT.

The chain recombines TRBV28 with TRBJ1-2; 11 bases agree with TRBD1. The CDR3 has 15 residues. V lost 4 bases to trimming and J lost 4 bases; unmatched junction nucleotides: 5. Germline V gene sequence: CDR1 MDHEN, CDR2 SYDVKM. CDR3 in DNA: TGTGCCAGCAGTTCAGGGACAGGGGGGATCTATGGCTACACCTTC. Protein: CASSSGTGGIYGYTF.

The V call is TRBV28, the J call TRBJ1-2; tentatively, D is TRBD1 (5 bases). The V end was cut by 7 bases, the J end by 7 bases, with 19 bases between. Germline values: CDR1 MDHEN, CDR2 SYDVKM. The CDR3 runs 14 residues. The DNA for the CDR3 is TGTGCCAGCATTTCGAACCCAGGGTTGGGTGGCTACACCTTC. This translates into CASISNPGLGGYTF.